One and the same sample provided the 20 T cell receptor beta chains below, sequenced in a study of OX40 agonist ivuxolimab in advanced cancers. Produced via immunoSEQ multiplex PCR; TCRdb's table is partial and in-frame only. The sample holds 110,000 or so clones, 85% to 95% seen once. Material: CD4+ or CD8+ T cells sorted from blood, obtained in a trial of the OX40 agonist ivuxolimab. The receptors were gathered from an adult with an advanced solid tumor such as melanoma, head and neck, liver or kidney cancer.

The chain couples TRBV5-5 to TRBJ2-1, with D perhaps assigned TRBD1 or TRBD2 (5 bases each). V was shortened by 3 bases and J by 10 bases, with 26 bases between the two germline ends. This CDR3 contains 17 residues. Per germline, CDR1 SGHKS and CDR2 YYEKEE (reference sequence). CDR3 DNA: TGTGCCAGCAGCTCTCTTGCATTCGGGGCAGTCAGTGGGGAGCAGTTCTTC. Residues: CASSSLAFGAVSGEQFF.

In this sample, this clone turned up once. The V and J genes are TRBV5-1 and TRBJ2-2, with 7 nucleotides matching TRBD1. This CDR3 is 14 amino acids long. Germline lookup yields CDR1 SGHRS and CDR2 YFSETQ. The ends lost 4 bases at V and 5 bases at J; junction bases unmatched: 5. The CDR3 DNA is TGCGCCAGCAGCCACGGACAGGAAACCGGGGAGCTGTTTTTT. Translated: CASSHGQETGELFF.

The V call is TRBV7-2, the J call TRBJ1-4; D is possibly TRBD1 (5 bases). CDR1 and CDR2 from the germline V gene are SGHTA and FQGNSA. Trimming removed 1 base at V and 7 bases at J, with 13 bases between. The CDR3 runs 15 residues. The CDR3, as DNA: TGTGCCAGCAGCTTAGAGGTTGGGGGTGGTGAAAAACTGTTTTTT. Protein product: CASSLEVGGGEKLFF.

This chain links TRBV7-6 with TRBJ2-7; 8 bases map to TRBD2. Germline V CDR1 and CDR2: SGHVS, FNYEAQ. J was trimmed by 6 bases and V by 3 bases; bases with no gene match: 4. This CDR3 has 13 residues. CDR3 loop: CASSFAGTSEQYF. In nucleotides, the CDR3 is TGTGCCAGCAGCTTTGCTGGGACTAGCGAGCAGTACTTC.

The gene calls are TRBV2 and TRBJ2-3, with TRBD1 matching 7 bases. V shed 7 bases and J 1 base; nucleotides not matched to a gene: 5. In germline, CDR1 is SNHLY, CDR2 FYNNEI. This CDR3 contains 14 residues. Here the CDR3 DNA reads TGTGCCAGCACCAGGACAGGCCGCACAGATACGCAGTATTTT. This gives the protein CASTRTGRTDTQYF. The variable domain in full, completed from reference TRBV2 and TRBJ2-3, reads EPEVTQTPSHQVTQMGQEVILRCVPISNHLYFYWYRQILGQKVEFLVSFYNNEISEKSEIFDDQFSVERPDGSNFTLKIRSTKLEDSAMYFCASTRTGRTDTQYFGPGTRLTVL.

J is TRBJ2-1 and V is TRBV7-2; D is ambiguous. Germline values: CDR1 SGHTA, CDR2 FQGNSA. This CDR3 comprises 15 residues. Trimming took 5 bases from V and 0 from J, leaving 11 bases between them. This chain's CDR3 is CASSTTPSSYNEQFF. DNA for the CDR3: TGTGCCAGCAGCACTACACCCTCCTCCTACAATGAGCAGTTCTTC.

A word on this clone: The sample contains more than one DNA sequence encoding this CDR3. The CDR3, as DNA: TGTGCCAGCAGCTTAGATCGGACTAGCGGGTCCACAGATACGCAGTATTTT. Translated, it gives CASSLDRTSGSTDTQYF. The chain links TRBV11-3 to TRBJ2-3; the match to TRBD2 covers 11 bases. Germline CDR1 SGHNT, CDR2 YENEEA. The V gene end was trimmed by 0 bases and the J gene end by 2 bases; junction bases not matched to a gene: 4. The CDR3 loop spans 17 amino acids.

V usage is TRBV25-1 and J usage is TRBJ1-2; tentatively, D is TRBD1 (6 bases). Germline V CDR1 and CDR2: MGHDK, SYGVNS. With 4 bases removed from V and 7 bases from J, the gap between germline ends came to 16 bases. The CDR3 runs to 14 residues. CDR3 loop: CASSVVGGGAGYTF. DNA for the CDR3: TGTGCCAGCAGTGTGGTGGGGGGCGGGGCTGGCTACACCTTC.

This clone was counted a single time. The chain uses TRBV10-3 and TRBJ2-1, with D perhaps matching TRBD1 (7 bases). In germline, CDR1 is ENHRY, CDR2 SYGVKD. Trimming took 6 bases from V and 9 from J, leaving 18 bases between them. The length of the CDR3 is 14 residues. The CDR3 sequence is CAIREGAAGSEQFF. The CDR3 DNA reads TGTGCCATCAGGGAGGGGGCGGCGGGAAGTGAGCAGTTCTTC.

This chain connects TRBV7-8 to TRBJ2-4; unclear D gene. The CDR3 covers 15 residues. Trimming removed 5 bases at V and 15 bases at J, with 26 bases between. CDR1 is SGHVS and CDR2 is FQNEAQ in the germline V gene. The CDR3 sequence is CASSTTTGSENYRYF. Here the CDR3 DNA reads TGTGCCAGCAGCACCACCACCGGGTCCGAGAACTACCGGTACTTC.

The chain couples TRBV6-5 to TRBJ1-1; D perhaps matches TRBD1 (6 bases). The V end was cut by 2 bases, the J end by 1 base, with 14 bases between. Looked up from germline, CDR1 is MNHEY and CDR2 is SVGAGI. The CDR3 sequence is 16 residues long. Here the CDR3 reads CASSYGVGTWNTEAFF. DNA of the CDR3: TGTGCCAGCAGTTACGGGGTGGGGACATGGAACACTGAAGCTTTCTTT.

The chain recombines TRBV30 with TRBJ1-2; D is perhaps TRBD1 (5 bases). Germline CDR1 is GTSNPN and CDR2 is SVGIG (reference sequence). V shed 1 base and J shed 7 bases, with 7 bases lying between them. This CDR3 contains 11 residues. Written as DNA, the CDR3 is TGTGCCTGGAGTGGCCAGGGTGGCTACACCTTC. Translated, it gives CAWSGQGGYTF.

V and J are TRBV6-5 and TRBJ2-3; TRBD1 matches at 8 bases. The CDR3 runs to 16 residues. V shed 4 bases and J 4 bases; nucleotides not matched to a gene: 10. The germline V gene has CDR1 MNHEY and CDR2 SVGAGI. CDR3 in amino acids: CASSSNRQGKADTQYF. CDR3 sequence (DNA): TGTGCCAGCAGTTCGAATCGACAGGGGAAAGCAGATACGCAGTATTTT.

This clone was detected a few times. The chain links TRBV19 to TRBJ1-1; D unresolved. In germline, CDR1 is LNHDA, CDR2 SQIVND (reference sequence). CDR3 size: 13 residues. V lost 6 bases, J lost 1 base, and 9 bases lay in between. CDR3 sequence (DNA): TGTGCCAGTAGCCCTCGACAGAACACTGAAGCTTTCTTT. Translating it yields CASSPRQNTEAFF.

This rearrangement joins TRBV6-5 to TRBJ1-2, with unresolved D. CDR1 is MNHEY, CDR2 SVGAGI, per germline. The germline V and J ends were trimmed by 0 bases and 1 base, with 9 bases remaining between them. This CDR3 contains 15 residues. The CDR3 coding sequence is TGTGCCAGCAGTTACTCGAGGTGGAGTAACTATGGCTACACCTTC. As protein: CASSYSRWSNYGYTF.

The chain joins TRBV28 to TRBJ1-1, with D perhaps TRBD1 (5 bases). Germline lookup yields CDR1 MDHEN and CDR2 SYDVKM. The V and J ends lost 4 bases and 4 bases respectively, with 10 bases between them. The CDR3 totals 13 residues. The CDR3 nucleotides read TGTGCCAGCAGTTCCAGGGTGAGCACTGAAGCTTTCTTT. This translates into CASSSRVSTEAFF.

The chain carries TRBV5-1 and TRBJ1-2, with 8 bases matching TRBD1. Trimming removed 4 bases from V and 6 bases from J; junction bases left unmatched: 8. The CDR3 consists of 14 residues. Germline V gives CDR1 SGHRS, CDR2 YFSETQ. As DNA, the CDR3 is TGCGCCAGCAGCCGGACAGGGAGCGTAGATGGCTACACCTTC. Its protein is CASSRTGSVDGYTF.

This clone was detected only once. V gene TRBV7-9 combines with J gene TRBJ1-5; no firm D call. V shed 8 bases and J shed 5 bases, with 7 bases lying between them. Germline CDR1 is SEHNR and CDR2 is FQNEAQ (reference sequence). This CDR3 is built from 11 residues. DNA for the CDR3: TGTGCCAGCGGGAGGGATCAGCCCCAGCATTTT. It yields the protein CASGRDQPQHF.

The chain links TRBV7-3 to TRBJ2-2; D is unresolved. Germline V lookup: CDR1 SGHTA, CDR2 FQGTGA. The CDR3 has 14 amino acids. V lost 1 base, J lost 4 bases, and 7 bases lay in between. In DNA form, the CDR3 reads TGTGCCAGCAGCTTAATTGGCAGCACCGGGGAGCTGTTTTTT. Translation: CASSLIGSTGELFF.

The chain joins TRBV11-2 to TRBJ2-5, with 8 bases aligning to TRBD2. With the DNA end fitting TRBJ2-7 better, the J assignment may be wrong. Germline V gives CDR1 SGHAT, CDR2 FQNNGV. The length of the CDR3 is 16 residues. For the CDR3, the DNA is TGTGCCAGCAGCTCGGGAGGGGGGGCCTCTAACTACGAGCAGTACTTC. As protein: CASSSGGGASNYEQYF.